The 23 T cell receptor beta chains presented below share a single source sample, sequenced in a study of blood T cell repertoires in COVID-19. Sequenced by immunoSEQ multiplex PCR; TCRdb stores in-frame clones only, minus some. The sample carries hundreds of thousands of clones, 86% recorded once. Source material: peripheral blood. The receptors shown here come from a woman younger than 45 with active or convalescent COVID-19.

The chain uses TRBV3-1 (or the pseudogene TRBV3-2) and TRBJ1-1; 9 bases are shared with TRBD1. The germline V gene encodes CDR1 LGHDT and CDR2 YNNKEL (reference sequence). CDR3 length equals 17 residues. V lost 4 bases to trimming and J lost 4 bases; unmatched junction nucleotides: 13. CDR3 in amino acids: CASSRGGTGISSTEAFF. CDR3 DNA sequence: TGTGCCAGCAGCCGCGGTGGGACAGGGATTTCGAGCACTGAAGCTTTCTTT.

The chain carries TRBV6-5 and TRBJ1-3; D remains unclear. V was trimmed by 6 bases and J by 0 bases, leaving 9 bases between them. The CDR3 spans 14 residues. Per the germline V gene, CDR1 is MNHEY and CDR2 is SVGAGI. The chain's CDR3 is CASSLTASGNTIYF. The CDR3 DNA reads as TGTGCCAGCAGCCTGACTGCCTCTGGAAACACCATATATTTT.

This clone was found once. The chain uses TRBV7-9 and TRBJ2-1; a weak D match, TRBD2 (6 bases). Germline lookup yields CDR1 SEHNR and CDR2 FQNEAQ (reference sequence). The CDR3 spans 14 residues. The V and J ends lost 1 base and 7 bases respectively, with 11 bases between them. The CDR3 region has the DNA TGTGCCAGCAGCTTAGGCACTAGCCGAAATGAGCAGTTCTTC. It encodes CASSLGTSRNEQFF.

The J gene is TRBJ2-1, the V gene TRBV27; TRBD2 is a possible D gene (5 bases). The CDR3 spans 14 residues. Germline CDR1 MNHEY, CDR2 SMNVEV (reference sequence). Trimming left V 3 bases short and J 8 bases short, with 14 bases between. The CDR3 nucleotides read TGTGCCAGCAGTTTCGGCGGGTGGGTAGATGAGCAGTTCTTC. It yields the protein CASSFGGWVDEQFF.

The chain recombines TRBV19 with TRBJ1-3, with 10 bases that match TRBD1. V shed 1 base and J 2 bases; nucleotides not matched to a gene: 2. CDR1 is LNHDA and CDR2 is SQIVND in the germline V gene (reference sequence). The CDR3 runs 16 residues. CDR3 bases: TGTGCCAGTAGTATAGCCGGACAGGGGGCTGGAAACACCATATATTTT. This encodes CASSIAGQGAGNTIYF. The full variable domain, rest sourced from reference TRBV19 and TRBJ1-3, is DGGITQSPKYLFRKEGQNVTLSCEQNLNHDAMYWYRQDPGQGLRLIYYSQIVNDFQKGDIAEGYSVSREKKESFPLTVTSAQKNPTAFYLCASSIAGQGAGNTIYFGEGSWLTVV.

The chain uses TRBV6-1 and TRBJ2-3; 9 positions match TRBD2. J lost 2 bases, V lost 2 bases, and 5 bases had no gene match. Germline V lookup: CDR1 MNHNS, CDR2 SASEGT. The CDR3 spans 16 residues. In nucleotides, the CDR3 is TGTGCCAGCAGTGAACTAGCGGGGAGATCCACAGATACGCAGTATTTT. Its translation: CASSELAGRSTDTQYF.

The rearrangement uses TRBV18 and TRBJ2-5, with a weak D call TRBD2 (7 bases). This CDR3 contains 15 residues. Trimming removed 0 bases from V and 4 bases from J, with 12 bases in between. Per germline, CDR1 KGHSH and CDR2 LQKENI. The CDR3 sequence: CASSPPGGPGETQYF. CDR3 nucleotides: TGTGCCAGCTCACCACCCGGGGGGCCGGGAGAGACCCAGTACTTC.

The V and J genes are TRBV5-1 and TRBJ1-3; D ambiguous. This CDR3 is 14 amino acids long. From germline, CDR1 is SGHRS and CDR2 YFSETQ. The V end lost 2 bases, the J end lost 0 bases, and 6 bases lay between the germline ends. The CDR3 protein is CASSFADSGNTIYF. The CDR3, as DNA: TGCGCCAGCAGCTTCGCAGACTCTGGAAACACCATATATTTT.

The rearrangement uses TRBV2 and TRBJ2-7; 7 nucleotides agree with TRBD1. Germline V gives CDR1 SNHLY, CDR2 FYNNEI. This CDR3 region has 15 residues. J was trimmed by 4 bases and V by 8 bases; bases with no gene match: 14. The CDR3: CASGLGRDRGYEQYF. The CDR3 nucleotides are TGTGCCAGCGGACTTGGCCGGGACAGAGGATACGAGCAGTACTTC.

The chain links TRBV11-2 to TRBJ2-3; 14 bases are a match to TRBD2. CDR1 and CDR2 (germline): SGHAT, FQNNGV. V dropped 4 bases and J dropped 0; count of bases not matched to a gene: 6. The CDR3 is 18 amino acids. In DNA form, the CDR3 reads TGTGCCAGCAGCTCGTCGACTAGCGGGGGGGCCAGCACAGATACGCAGTATTTT. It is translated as CASSSSTSGGASTDTQYF.

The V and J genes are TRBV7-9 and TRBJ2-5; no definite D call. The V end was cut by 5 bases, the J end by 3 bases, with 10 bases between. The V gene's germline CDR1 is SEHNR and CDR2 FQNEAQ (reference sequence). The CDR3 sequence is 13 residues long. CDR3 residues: CASSPHAEETQYF. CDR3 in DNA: TGTGCCAGCAGCCCCCACGCGGAAGAGACCCAGTACTTC.

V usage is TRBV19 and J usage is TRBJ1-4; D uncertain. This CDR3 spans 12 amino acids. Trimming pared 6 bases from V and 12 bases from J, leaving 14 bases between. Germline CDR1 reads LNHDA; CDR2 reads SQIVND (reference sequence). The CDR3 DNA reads TGTGCCAGTAGCTCCCCCGTAGTGGAACTGTTTTTT. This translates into CASSSPVVELFF.

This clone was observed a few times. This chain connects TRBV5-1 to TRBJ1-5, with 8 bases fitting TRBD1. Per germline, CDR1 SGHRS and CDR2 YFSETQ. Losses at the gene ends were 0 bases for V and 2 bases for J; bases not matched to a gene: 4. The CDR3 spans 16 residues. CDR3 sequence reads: CASSLVATGGNQPQHF. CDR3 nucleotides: TGCGCCAGCAGCTTGGTGGCGACAGGGGGCAATCAGCCCCAGCATTTT.

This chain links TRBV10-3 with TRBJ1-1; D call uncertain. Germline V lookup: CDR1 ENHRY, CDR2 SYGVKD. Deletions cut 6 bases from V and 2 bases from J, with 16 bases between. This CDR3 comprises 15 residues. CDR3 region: CAISPDSAVNTEAFF. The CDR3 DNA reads TGTGCCATCAGCCCCGACTCGGCGGTCAACACTGAAGCTTTCTTT.

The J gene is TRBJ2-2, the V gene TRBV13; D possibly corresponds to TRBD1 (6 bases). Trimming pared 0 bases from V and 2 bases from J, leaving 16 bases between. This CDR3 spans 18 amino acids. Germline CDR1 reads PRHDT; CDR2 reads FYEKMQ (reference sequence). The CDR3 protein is CASSLGTSGTPNTGELFF. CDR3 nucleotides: TGTGCCAGCAGCTTAGGGACCTCCGGGACACCCAACACCGGGGAGCTGTTTTTT. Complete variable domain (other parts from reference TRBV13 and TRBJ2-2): AAGVIQSPRHLIKEKRETATLKCYPIPRHDTVYWYQQGPGQDPQFLISFYEKMQSDKGSIPDRFSAQQFSDYHSELNMSSLELGDSALYFCASSLGTSGTPNTGELFFGEGSRLTVL.

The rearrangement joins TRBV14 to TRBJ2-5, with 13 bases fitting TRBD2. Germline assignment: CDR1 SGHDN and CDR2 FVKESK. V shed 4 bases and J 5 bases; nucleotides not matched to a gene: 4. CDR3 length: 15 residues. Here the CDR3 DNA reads TGTGCCAGCAGCCCAAGGACTAGCGGGAGTGAGACCCAGTACTTC. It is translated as CASSPRTSGSETQYF.

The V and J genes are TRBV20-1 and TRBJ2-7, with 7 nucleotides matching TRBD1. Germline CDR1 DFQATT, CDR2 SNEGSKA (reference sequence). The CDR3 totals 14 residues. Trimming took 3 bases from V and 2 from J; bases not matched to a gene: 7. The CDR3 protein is CSASRQGIPYEQYF. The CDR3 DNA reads TGCAGTGCTAGTAGACAGGGCATTCCCTACGAGCAGTACTTC.

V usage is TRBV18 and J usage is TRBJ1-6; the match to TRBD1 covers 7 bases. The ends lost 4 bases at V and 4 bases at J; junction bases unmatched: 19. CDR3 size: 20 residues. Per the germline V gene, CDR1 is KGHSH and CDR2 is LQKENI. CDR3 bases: TGTGCCAGCTCACTCGCCCGCCCGGGACAGAGAAGAACTTATAATTCACCCCTCCACTTT. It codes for CASSLARPGQRRTYNSPLHF.

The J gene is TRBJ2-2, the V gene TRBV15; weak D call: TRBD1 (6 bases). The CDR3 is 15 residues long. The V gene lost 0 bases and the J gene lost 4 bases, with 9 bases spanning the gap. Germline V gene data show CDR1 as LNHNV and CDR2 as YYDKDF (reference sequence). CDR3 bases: TGTGCCACCAGCAGAGAAGGACAGCCCACCGGGGAGCTGTTTTTT. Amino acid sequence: CATSREGQPTGELFF.

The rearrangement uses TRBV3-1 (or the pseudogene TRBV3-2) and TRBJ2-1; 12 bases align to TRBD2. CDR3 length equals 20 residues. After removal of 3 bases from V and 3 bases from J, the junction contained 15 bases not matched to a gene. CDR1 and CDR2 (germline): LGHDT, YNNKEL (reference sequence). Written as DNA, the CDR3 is TGTGCCAGCAGCCACACCAGTGATCTAGCGGGGGGGCCCAGCTACAATGAGCAGTTCTTC. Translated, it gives CASSHTSDLAGGPSYNEQFF.

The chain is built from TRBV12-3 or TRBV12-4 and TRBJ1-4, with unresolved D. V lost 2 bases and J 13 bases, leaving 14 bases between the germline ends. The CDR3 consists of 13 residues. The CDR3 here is CASSLSPATLLFF. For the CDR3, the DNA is TGTGCCAGCAGTTTATCCCCCGCTACGTTACTGTTTTTT.

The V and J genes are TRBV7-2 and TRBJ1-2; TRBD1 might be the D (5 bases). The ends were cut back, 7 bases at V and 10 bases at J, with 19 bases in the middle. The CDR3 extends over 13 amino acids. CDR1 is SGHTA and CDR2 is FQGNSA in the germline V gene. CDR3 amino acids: CASTPGGLKDYTF. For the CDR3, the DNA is TGTGCCAGCACCCCGGGGGGTCTTAAGGACTACACCTTC.

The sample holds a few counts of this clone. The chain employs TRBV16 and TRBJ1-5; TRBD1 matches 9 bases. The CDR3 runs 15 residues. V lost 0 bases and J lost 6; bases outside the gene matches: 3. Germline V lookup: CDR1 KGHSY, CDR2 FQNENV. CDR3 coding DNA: TGTGCCAGCAGCCAATCGCTGACAGGGGGTCAGCCCCAGCATTTT. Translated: CASSQSLTGGQPQHF.